This TCR beta chain was retrieved from a study of graft-versus-host responses after intestinal transplantation. The germline V gene has CDR1 MNHEY and CDR2 SMNVEV (reference sequence). This CDR3 has 15 amino acids. Sequencing used immunoSEQ multiplex PCR; TCRdb keeps in-frame clones, though not all of them. Among approximately 120,000 clones listed, 85% to 95% were seen once. This clone was seen once. Its antigen remains unknown. An end of the junction does not agree with germline; a read error may underlie this. This CDR3 is also generated by other DNA sequences in the sample. The specimen was unstimulated CD4+ T cells sorted from spleen or lymph node cells, collected before intestinal transplant. The chain employs TRBV27 and TRBJ2-7; 8 positions agree with TRBD1. The clonotype originates from a human donor who received an intestinal transplant. The CDR3 sequence is CASSFRTGLAYEQYF. The CDR3 DNA follows: TGTGCCAGCAGTTTCCGGACAGGGTTGGCCTACGAGCAGTACTTT.